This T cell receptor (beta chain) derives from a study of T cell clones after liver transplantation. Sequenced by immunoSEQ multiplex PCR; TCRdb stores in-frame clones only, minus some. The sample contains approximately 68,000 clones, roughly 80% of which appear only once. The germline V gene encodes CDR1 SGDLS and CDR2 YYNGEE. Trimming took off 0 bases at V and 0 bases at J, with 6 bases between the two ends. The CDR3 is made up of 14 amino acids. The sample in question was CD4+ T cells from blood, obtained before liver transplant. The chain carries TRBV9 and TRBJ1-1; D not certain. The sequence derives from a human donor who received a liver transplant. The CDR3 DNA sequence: TGTGCCAGCAGCGTAGAGCCGTTGAACACTGAAGCTTTCTTT. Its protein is CASSVEPLNTEAFF.